This T cell receptor beta chain was sequenced for a study of blood T cell repertoires in COVID-19. In the study overall: There were acute and convalescent COVID-19 samples, and they came from the United States, Italy and Spain. Sources were T cells, B-cell-depleted T cells, or PBMCs; the material itself was cDNA or gDNA.

V was trimmed by 5 bases and J by 5 bases, leaving 9 bases between them. Germline V gene data show CDR1 as GTSNPN and CDR2 as SVGIG (reference sequence). The CDR3 extends over 11 amino acids. Original methodology: The authors estimated nucleated cell counts from reference gene primer amplification. Repertoires were generated with immunoSEQ multiplex PCR, while TCRdb's copy carries only in-frame clones and drops some. Clone size and V and J calls were adopted from that table, with D and trimming inferred from the DNA. The repertoire holds more than 90,000 clones, with approximately 86% as singletons. This rearrangement joins TRBV30 to TRBJ1-1; D is unresolved. The sequence came from a man between 35 and 55 years old with acute or convalescent COVID-19. The specimen sequenced was peripheral blood. CDR3 coding DNA: TGTGCCTGGGCGGGTAGGACTGAAGCTTTCTTT. This gives the protein CAWAGRTEAFF. Looking up the rest from reference TRBV30 and TRBJ1-1 gives the full variable domain: SQTIHQWPATLVQPVGSPLSLECTVEGTSNPNLYWYRQAAGRGLQLLFYSVGIGQISSEVPQNLSASRPQDRQFILSSKKLLLSDSGFYLCAWAGRTEAFFGQGTRLTVV.